This is a list of T cell receptor beta chains from one sample in a study of healthy donors' naive CD4 and CD8 T cells. TCRdb analysed the reads with MiXCR anew, one entry per CDR3 protein. Of 180,000 or so distinct CDR3 sequences listed, 65% to 75% were seen once; the top ten hold approximately 2.5%. The sample comprised naive CD4+ and CD8+ T cells sorted from blood, pooled from several donors. These receptors all stem from a pool of human donors in good health; the sample pools cells from several healthy donors. Both conserved end residues are part of each CDR3. The D gene is left open where the match is weak. Size is omitted from some rows. Given values are once, few, many or a class for expanded clones.

D gene	V gene	clone size	J gene	CDR3 protein	CDR3 DNA
-	TRBV29-1	-	TRBJ1-1	CSVAVTEEAFF	TGCAGCGTTGCAGTTACGGAAGAAGCTTTCTTT
TRBD2	TRBV4-3	-	TRBJ2-3	CASSQEAGLTDTQYF	TGCGCCAGCAGCCAAGAAGCGGGACTCACAGATACGCAGTATTTT
TRBD1	TRBV6-5	-	TRBJ1-2	CASSYTGVYGYTF	TGTGCCAGCAGTTATACAGGGGTCTATGGCTACACCTTC
-	TRBV6-6	few	TRBJ1-2	CASSYPAGVGYTF	TGTGCCAGCAGTTACCCGGCAGGGGTTGGCTACACCTTC
-	TRBV5-4	-	TRBJ2-4	CASSLAAPGQNIQYF	TGTGCCAGCAGCTTGGCTGCGCCAGGGCAGAACATTCAGTACTTC
-	TRBV6-1	-	TRBJ1-5	CASSELRGLNQPQHF	TGTGCCAGCAGTGAATTGCGGGGGCTCAATCAGCCCCAGCATTTT
-	TRBV7-2	-	TRBJ2-7	CASSLERAVAYEQYF	TGTGCCAGCAGCTTGGAGAGGGCGGTGGCCTACGAGCAGTACTTC
-	TRBV29-1	-	TRBJ2-7	CSVENREKTYEQYF	TGCAGCGTTGAAAACAGGGAGAAGACCTACGAGCAGTACTTC
-	TRBV5-6	-	TRBJ2-7	CASSFWAPQGTYEQYF	TGTGCCAGCAGCTTCTGGGCCCCACAGGGAACCTACGAGCAGTACTTC
-	TRBV19	-	TRBJ1-5	CASSIGLQGFNQPQHF	TGTGCCAGTAGTATCGGGCTCCAGGGCTTCAATCAGCCCCAGCATTTT
-	TRBV15	-	TRBJ2-1	CATSRDPGDEQFF	TGTGCCACCAGCAGAGATCCCGGAGATGAGCAGTTCTTC
TRBD1	TRBV29-1	-	TRBJ2-5	CSVEESGTGNLETQYF	TGCAGCGTTGAAGAGTCAGGGACAGGGAATTTGGAGACCCAGTACTTC
TRBD2	TRBV11-2	-	TRBJ2-7	CASSLGTRGSYEQYF	TGTGCCAGCAGCCTGGGGACTAGGGGGTCCTACGAGCAGTACTTC
-	TRBV19	-	TRBJ2-1	CASSRDNSYNEQFF	TGTGCCAGTAGTCGGGACAACTCCTACAATGAGCAGTTCTTC
TRBD1	TRBV5-6	-	TRBJ2-3	CASRRGQGRTDTQYF	TGTGCCAGCAGGAGGGGACAGGGACGCACAGATACGCAGTATTTT
-	TRBV11-2	-	TRBJ1-2	CASSSAGEYGYTF	TGTGCCAGCAGCTCCGCAGGGGAGTATGGCTACACCTTC
TRBD1	TRBV29-1	-	TRBJ1-2	CSVEAVGQGIYGYTF	TGCAGCGTTGAAGCGGTTGGACAGGGAATTTATGGCTACACCTTC
TRBD1	TRBV6-5	-	TRBJ1-1	CASLLNRGRDTEAFF	TGTGCCAGCCTTCTTAACAGGGGTCGGGACACTGAAGCTTTCTTT
TRBD1	TRBV30	-	TRBJ1-2	CAWHNSDRDSYTF	TGTGCCTGGCATAACTCCGACAGGGATAGCTACACCTTC
-	TRBV5-1	-	TRBJ2-1	CASRPGSYNEQFF	TGCGCCAGCAGACCAGGGTCCTACAATGAGCAGTTCTTC
-	TRBV5-1	-	TRBJ2-6	CASSLVPSGANVLTF	TGCGCCAGCAGCTTGGTACCCTCTGGGGCCAACGTCCTGACTTTC
-	TRBV6-5	-	TRBJ1-1	CASSYSWGIGTEAFF	TGCGCCAGCAGTTACTCCTGGGGGATAGGGACTGAAGCTTTCTTT
-	TRBV30	-	TRBJ1-1	CAWSVFVGVKTEAFF	TGTGCCTGGAGTGTCTTTGTTGGGGTAAAGACTGAAGCTTTCTTT
TRBD1	TRBV30	once	TRBJ2-7	CAWATGADEQYF	TGTGCCTGGGCGACAGGGGCTGACGAGCAGTACTTC
TRBD2	TRBV6-2/TRBV6-3	-	TRBJ2-1	CASNLAGVSNEQFF	TGTGCCAGCAACCTAGCGGGAGTGAGCAATGAGCAGTTCTTC
TRBD2	TRBV29-1	-	TRBJ2-1	CSVGEGRTSFQQFF	TGCAGCGTCGGAGAGGGCCGGACTAGCTTCCAGCAGTTCTTC
TRBD1	TRBV15	-	TRBJ1-1	CATSREGTGSNTEAFF	TGTGCCACCAGCAGAGAGGGGACAGGGTCGAACACTGAAGCTTTCTTT
TRBD2	TRBV4-1	few	TRBJ2-7	CASSQGLAAEQYF	TGCGCCAGCAGCCAAGGACTAGCGGCTGAGCAGTACTTC
-	TRBV4-1	once	TRBJ1-2	CASSQELRYSPRGGYTF	TGCGCCAGCAGCCAAGAGTTAAGATATTCCCCCCGGGGTGGCTACACCTTC
-	TRBV29-1	-	TRBJ2-7	CSVEDVSYEQYF	TGCAGCGTTGAAGATGTGTCCTACGAGCAGTACTTC
-	TRBV30	-	TRBJ2-3	CACPRGDTQYF	TGTGCCTGTCCGCGGGGAGATACGCAGTATTTT
TRBD1	TRBV27	-	TRBJ2-7	CASSRTGRHEQYF	TGTGCCAGCAGTAGGACAGGGCGTCACGAGCAGTACTTC
-	TRBV19	-	TRBJ1-1	CASSTGPRRNTEAFF	TGTGCCAGTAGTACGGGTCCAAGACGAAACACTGAAGCTTTCTTT
-	TRBV27	-	TRBJ2-5	CASSPRTALETQYF	TGTGCCAGCAGTCCCCGGACTGCCTTGGAGACCCAGTACTTC
TRBD1	TRBV6-6	-	TRBJ2-1	CASSRTGQGHEQFF	TGTGCCAGCAGTCGAACGGGACAGGGCCATGAGCAGTTCTTC
TRBD1	TRBV29-1	-	TRBJ2-1	CSVAGGTRNFNEQFF	TGCAGCGTTGCAGGGGGTACACGAAACTTCAATGAGCAGTTCTTC
TRBD2	TRBV29-1	-	TRBJ2-3	CSVEASGRGTDTQYF	TGCAGCGTTGAGGCTAGCGGGAGGGGCACAGATACGCAGTATTTT
-	TRBV12-5	-	TRBJ2-3	CASGLALRGTQYF	TGTGCTAGTGGTCTGGCTTTAAGGGGTACGCAGTATTTT
-	TRBV29-1	few	TRBJ2-4	CSVDLRYRVAKNIQYF	TGCAGCGTTGATCTGCGGTACAGGGTAGCCAAAAACATTCAGTACTTC
-	TRBV30	-	TRBJ1-2	CATRSGDRYYGYTF	TGTGCCACCAGAAGCGGGGATCGATACTATGGCTACACCTTC
TRBD2	TRBV19	-	TRBJ2-1	CASSPGLAGAAVYNEQFF	TGTGCCAGTAGTCCGGGACTAGCGGGAGCGGCCGTTTACAATGAGCAGTTCTTC
TRBD2	TRBV4-1	few	TRBJ2-3	CASSQDHLAGETDTQYF	TGCGCCAGCAGCCAAGATCATCTAGCGGGAGAGACAGATACGCAGTATTTT
TRBD2	TRBV29-1	few	TRBJ2-7	CSAIAGTSYEQYF	TGCAGCGCCATAGCGGGGACCTCCTACGAGCAGTACTTC
-	TRBV5-6	-	TRBJ2-7	CASSYGTPGPEQYF	TGTGCCAGCAGCTACGGGACTCCTGGACCTGAGCAGTACTTC
-	TRBV21-1	-	TRBJ2-2	CASSKKDSGYTGELFF	TGTGCCAGCAGCAAAAAGGATAGCGGGTACACCGGGGAGCTGTTTTTT
-	TRBV29-1	-	TRBJ2-3	CSVRHTQDTQYF	TGCAGCGTCAGACACACACAAGATACGCAGTATTTT
-	TRBV18	-	TRBJ1-2	CASSPPTGPPYGYTF	TGTGCCAGCTCACCACCGACTGGACCACCCTATGGCTACACCTTC
TRBD1	TRBV6-5	-	TRBJ1-1	CASSYSGDSEAFF	TGTGCCAGCAGTTACTCCGGGGACAGTGAAGCTTTCTTT
-	TRBV29-1	-	TRBJ1-1	CSVGGRKAEAFF	TGCAGCGTTGGAGGCAGGAAGGCTGAAGCTTTCTTT
-	TRBV30	-	TRBJ1-6	CAWSNTNGAGNSPLHF	TGTGCCTGGAGCAACACGAACGGAGCGGGGAATTCACCCCTCCACTTT
-	TRBV5-1	-	TRBJ2-3	CASSLDTGTQYF	TGCGCCAGCAGCTTGGACACAGGTACGCAGTATTTT
TRBD1	TRBV29-1	once	TRBJ2-7	CSVSGSGQVINHEQYF	TGCAGCGTATCTGGGTCAGGACAGGTTATTAACCACGAGCAGTACTTC
TRBD1	TRBV10-3	-	TRBJ1-1	CAISEPRDRGLRDTEAFF	TGTGCCATCAGTGAGCCTAGGGACAGGGGGCTTCGAGACACTGAAGCTTTCTTT
TRBD1	TRBV29-1	-	TRBJ2-7	CSTRTGGYEQYF	TGCAGCACTCGGACAGGAGGCTACGAGCAGTACTTC